Sequencing of this T cell receptor (beta chain) was carried out in a study of CD8+ T cells in alopecia areata. The length of the CDR3 is 14 residues. Germline CDR1 and CDR2: LGHNA and YNFKEQ. Trimming took 0 bases from V and 6 from J, leaving 9 bases between them. As to treatment: oral pan-JAK inhibitor, 5-10 mg twice daily. Isolated RNA was reverse transcribed into cDNA used as the sequencing template. Measured with immunoSEQ multiplex PCR; TCRdb has only the in-frame clones, and not every one. This table holds about 210,000 clones, about two fifths found once. Study outcomes and limitations: Among the 100 top clones, expanded CD8+ clones, like scalp clonality, were significantly decreased by tofacitinib.

This clone was seen a handful of times. Its specificity is unknown. The V gene is TRBV4-2, the J gene TRBJ2-1; a possible D gene is TRBD2 (6 bases). The material was CD4+ T cells sorted from blood, obtained around week 31, from a patient treated with tofacitinib. The TCR sequence derives from a human donor with alopecia areata. In DNA, the CDR3 is TGTGCCAGCAGCCAAGAGGGAGGAGTCAATGAGCAGTTCTTC. Translated: CASSQEGGVNEQFF.